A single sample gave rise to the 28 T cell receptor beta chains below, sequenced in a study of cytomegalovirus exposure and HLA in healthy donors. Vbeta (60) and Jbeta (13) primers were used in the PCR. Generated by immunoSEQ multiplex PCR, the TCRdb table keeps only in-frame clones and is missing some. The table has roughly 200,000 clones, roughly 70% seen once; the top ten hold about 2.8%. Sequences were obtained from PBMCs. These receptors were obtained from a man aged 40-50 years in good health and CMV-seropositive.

The CDR3 protein is CATTLVLEESYTF. In DNA form, the CDR3 reads TGCGCCACGACGCTGGTCCTGGAGGAGAGCTACACCTTC. V and J are TRBV10-2 and TRBJ1-2; D ambiguous. The CDR3 sequence is 13 residues long. Germline CDR1 WSHSY, CDR2 SAAADI. Trimming cost V 10 bases and J 9 bases, with 21 bases left between them.

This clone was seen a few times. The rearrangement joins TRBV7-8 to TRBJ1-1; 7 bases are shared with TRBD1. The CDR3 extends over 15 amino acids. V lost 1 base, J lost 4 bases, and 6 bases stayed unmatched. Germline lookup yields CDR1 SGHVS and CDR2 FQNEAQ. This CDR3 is CASSLGGGGGTEAFF. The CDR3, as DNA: TGTGCCAGCAGCTTAGGCGGAGGGGGCGGCACTGAAGCTTTCTTT.

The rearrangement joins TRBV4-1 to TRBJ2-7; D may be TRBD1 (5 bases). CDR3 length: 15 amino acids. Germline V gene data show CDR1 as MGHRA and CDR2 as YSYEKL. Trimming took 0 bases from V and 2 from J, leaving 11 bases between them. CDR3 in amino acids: CASSQEDTDTYEQYF. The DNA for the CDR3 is TGCGCCAGCAGCCAAGAGGACACGGACACCTACGAGCAGTACTTC.

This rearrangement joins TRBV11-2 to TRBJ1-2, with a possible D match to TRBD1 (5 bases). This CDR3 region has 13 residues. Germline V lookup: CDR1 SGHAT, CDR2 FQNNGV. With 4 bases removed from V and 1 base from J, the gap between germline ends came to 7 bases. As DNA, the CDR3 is TGTGCCAGCAGCTCTCAGGGTAACTATGGCTACACCTTC. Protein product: CASSSQGNYGYTF.

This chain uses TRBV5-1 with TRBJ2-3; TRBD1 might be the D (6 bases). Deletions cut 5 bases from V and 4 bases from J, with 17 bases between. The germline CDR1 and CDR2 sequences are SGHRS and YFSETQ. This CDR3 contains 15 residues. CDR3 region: CASSPQGPGADTQYF. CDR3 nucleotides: TGCGCCAGCAGTCCCCAGGGTCCAGGGGCAGATACGCAGTATTTT.

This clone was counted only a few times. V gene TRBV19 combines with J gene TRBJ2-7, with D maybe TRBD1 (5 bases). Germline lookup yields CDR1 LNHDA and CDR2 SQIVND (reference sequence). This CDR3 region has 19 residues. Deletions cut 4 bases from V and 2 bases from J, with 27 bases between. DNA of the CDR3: TGTGCCAGTAGTACAGGAAACCTATTAGACAGTCCTCGGCCCTACGAGCAGTACTTC. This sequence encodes CASSTGNLLDSPRPYEQYF. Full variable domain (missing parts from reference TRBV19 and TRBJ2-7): DGGITQSPKYLFRKEGQNVTLSCEQNLNHDAMYWYRQDPGQGLRLIYYSQIVNDFQKGDIAEGYSVSREKKESFPLTVTSAQKNPTAFYLCASSTGNLLDSPRPYEQYFGPGTRLTVT.

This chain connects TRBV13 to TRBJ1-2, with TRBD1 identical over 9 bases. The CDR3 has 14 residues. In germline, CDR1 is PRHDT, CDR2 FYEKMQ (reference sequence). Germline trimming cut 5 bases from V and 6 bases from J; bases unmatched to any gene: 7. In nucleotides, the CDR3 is TGTGCCAGCAGCGAAGACAGGGGGGGCGATGGCTACACCTTC. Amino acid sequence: CASSEDRGGDGYTF.

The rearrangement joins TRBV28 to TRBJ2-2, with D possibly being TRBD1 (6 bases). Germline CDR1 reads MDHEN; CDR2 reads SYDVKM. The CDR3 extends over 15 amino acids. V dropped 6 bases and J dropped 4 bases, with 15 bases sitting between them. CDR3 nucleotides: TGTGCCAGCAGCTCGCCGGGACACCTCACCGGGGAGCTGTTTTTT. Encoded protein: CASSSPGHLTGELFF.

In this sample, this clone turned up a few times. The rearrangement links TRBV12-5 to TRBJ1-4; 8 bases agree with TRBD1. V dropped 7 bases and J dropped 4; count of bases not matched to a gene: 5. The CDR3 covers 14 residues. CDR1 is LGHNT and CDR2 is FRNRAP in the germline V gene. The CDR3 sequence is CASAPTGGNEKLFF. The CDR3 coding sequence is TGTGCTAGTGCCCCAACAGGGGGTAATGAAAAACTGTTTTTT.

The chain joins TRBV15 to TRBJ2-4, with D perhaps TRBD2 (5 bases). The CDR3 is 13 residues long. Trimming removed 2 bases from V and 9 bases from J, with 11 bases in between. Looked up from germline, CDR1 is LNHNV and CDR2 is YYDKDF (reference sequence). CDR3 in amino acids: CATSRWETPIQYF. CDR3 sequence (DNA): TGTGCCACCAGCAGATGGGAGACCCCCATTCAGTACTTC.

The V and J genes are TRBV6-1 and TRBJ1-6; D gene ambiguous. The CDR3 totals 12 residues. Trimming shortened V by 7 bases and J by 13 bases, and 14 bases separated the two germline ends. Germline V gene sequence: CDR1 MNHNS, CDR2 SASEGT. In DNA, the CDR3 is TGTGCCAGCAAGCGCGGGGAGCCCCCCCTCCACTTT. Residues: CASKRGEPPLHF.

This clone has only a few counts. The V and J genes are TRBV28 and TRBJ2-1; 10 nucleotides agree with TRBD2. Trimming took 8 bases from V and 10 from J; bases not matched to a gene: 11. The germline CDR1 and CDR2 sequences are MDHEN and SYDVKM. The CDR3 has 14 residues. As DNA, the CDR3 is TGTGCCAGCGCGGCGGGGCTAGCGGGGGTAGAGCAGTTCTTC. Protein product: CASAAGLAGVEQFF.

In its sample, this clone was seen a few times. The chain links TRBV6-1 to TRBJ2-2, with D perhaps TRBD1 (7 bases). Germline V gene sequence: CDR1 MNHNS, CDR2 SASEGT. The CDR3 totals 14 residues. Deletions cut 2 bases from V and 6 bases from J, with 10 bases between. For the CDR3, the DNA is TGTGCCAGCAGTGAACAGGGGGAGGCCGGGGAGCTGTTTTTT. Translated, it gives CASSEQGEAGELFF.

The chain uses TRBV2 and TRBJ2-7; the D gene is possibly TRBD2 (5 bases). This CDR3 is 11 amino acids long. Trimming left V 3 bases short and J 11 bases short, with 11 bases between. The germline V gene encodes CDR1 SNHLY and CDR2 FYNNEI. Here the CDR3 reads CASSDRGREYF. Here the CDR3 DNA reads TGTGCCAGCAGTGACCGGGGAAGGGAGTACTTC.

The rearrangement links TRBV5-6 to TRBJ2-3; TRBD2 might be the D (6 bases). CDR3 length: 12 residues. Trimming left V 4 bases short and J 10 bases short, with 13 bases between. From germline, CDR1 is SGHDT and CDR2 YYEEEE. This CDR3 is CASSLRDCAQYF. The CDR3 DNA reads TGTGCCAGCAGCCTGAGGGACTGTGCGCAGTATTTT. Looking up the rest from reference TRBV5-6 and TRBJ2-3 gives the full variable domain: DAGVTQSPTHLIKTRGQQVTLRCSPKSGHDTVSWYQQALGQGPQFIFQYYEEEERQRGNFPDRFSGHQFPNYSSELNVNALLLGDSALYLCASSLRDCAQYFGPGTRLTVL.

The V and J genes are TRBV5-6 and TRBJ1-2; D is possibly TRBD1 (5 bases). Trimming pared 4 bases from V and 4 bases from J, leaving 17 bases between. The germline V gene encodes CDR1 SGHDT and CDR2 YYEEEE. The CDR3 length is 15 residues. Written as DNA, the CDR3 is TGTGCCAGCAGCCCCCGGGGGAAATTGGGCTATGGCTACACCTTC. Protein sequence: CASSPRGKLGYGYTF.

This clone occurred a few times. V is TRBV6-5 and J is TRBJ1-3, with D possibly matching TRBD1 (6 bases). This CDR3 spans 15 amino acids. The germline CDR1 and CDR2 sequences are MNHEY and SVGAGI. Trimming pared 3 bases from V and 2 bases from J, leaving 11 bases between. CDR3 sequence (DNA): TGTGCCAGCAGTTATGCAGGACAGCCTGGAAACACCATATATTTT. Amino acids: CASSYAGQPGNTIYF.

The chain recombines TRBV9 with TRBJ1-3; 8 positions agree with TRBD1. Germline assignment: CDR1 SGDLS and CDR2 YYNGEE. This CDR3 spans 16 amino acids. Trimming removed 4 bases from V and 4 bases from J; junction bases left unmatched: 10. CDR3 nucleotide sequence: TGTGCCAGCAGCCCCCGCGACAGGGGAGCCGGAAACACCATATATTTT. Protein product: CASSPRDRGAGNTIYF.

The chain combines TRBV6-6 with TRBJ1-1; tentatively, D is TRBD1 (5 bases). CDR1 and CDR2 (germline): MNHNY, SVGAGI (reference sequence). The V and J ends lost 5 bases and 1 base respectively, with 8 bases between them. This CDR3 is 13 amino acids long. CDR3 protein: CASSHTGNTEAFF. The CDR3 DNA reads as TGTGCCAGCAGTCATACAGGGAACACTGAAGCTTTCTTT.

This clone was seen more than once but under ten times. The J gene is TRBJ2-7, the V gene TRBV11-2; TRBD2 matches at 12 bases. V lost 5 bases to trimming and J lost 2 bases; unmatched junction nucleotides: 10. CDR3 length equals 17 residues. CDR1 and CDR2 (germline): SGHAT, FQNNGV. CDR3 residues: CASSLTSGGSDAYEQYF. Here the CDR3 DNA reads TGTGCCAGCAGCCTGACTAGCGGGGGTTCTGATGCCTACGAGCAGTACTTC.

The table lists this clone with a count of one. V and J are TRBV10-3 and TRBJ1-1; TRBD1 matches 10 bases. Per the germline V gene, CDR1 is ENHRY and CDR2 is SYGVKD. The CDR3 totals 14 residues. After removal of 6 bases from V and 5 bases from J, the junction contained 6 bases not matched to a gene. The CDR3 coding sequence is TGTGCCATCAGACGGGACAGGGGAGGGACTGAAGCTTTCTTT. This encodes CAIRRDRGGTEAFF.

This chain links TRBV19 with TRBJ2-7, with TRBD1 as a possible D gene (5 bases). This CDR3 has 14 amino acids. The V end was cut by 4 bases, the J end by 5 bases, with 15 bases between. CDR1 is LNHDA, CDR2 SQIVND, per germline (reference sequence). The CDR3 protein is CASSTTGLIHEQYF. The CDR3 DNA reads TGTGCCAGTAGTACTACAGGTCTTATCCACGAGCAGTACTTC.

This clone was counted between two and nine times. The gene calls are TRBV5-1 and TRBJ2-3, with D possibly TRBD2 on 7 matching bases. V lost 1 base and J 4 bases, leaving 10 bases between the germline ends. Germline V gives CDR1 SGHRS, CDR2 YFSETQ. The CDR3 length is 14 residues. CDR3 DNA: TGCGCCAGCAGCTTGTACGGGGGGCCAGATACGCAGTATTTT. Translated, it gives CASSLYGGPDTQYF.

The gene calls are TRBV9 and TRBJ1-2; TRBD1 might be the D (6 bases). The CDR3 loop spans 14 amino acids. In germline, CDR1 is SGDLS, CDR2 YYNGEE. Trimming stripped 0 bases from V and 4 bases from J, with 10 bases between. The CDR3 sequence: CASSVAGAGYGYTF. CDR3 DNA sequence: TGTGCCAGCAGCGTAGCAGGGGCGGGCTATGGCTACACCTTC.

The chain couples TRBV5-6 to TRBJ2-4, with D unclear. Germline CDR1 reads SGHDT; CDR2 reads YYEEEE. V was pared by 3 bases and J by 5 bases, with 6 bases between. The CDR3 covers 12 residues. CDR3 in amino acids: CASSSTQNIQYF. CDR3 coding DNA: TGTGCCAGCAGCTCTACCCAAAACATTCAGTACTTC.

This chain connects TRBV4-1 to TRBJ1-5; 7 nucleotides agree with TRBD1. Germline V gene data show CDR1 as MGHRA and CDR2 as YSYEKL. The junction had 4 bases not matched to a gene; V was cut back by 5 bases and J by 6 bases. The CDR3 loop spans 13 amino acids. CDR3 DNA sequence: TGCGCCAGCAGCTATGACAGGGTTCAGCCCCAGCATTTT. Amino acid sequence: CASSYDRVQPQHF.

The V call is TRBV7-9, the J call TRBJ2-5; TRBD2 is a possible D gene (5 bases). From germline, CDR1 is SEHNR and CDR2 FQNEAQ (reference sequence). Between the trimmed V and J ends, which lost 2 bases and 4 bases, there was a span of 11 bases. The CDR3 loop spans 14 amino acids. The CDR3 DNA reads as TGTGCCAGCAGCTTATACCAAGAGGGAGAGACCCAGTACTTC. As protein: CASSLYQEGETQYF.

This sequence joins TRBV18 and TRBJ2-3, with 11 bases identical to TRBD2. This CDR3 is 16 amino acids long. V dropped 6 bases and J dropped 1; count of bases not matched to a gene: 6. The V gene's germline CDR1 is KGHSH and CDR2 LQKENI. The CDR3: CASSPISGGGTDTQYF. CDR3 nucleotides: TGTGCCAGCTCCCCTATTAGCGGGGGGGGCACAGATACGCAGTATTTT. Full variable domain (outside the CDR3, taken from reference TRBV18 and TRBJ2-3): NAGVMQNPRHLVRRRGQEARLRCSPMKGHSHVYWYRQLPEEGLKFMVYLQKENIIDESGMPKERFSAEFPKEGPSILRIQQVVRGDSAAYFCASSPISGGGTDTQYFGPGTRLTVL.